The 6 T cell receptor beta chains in this list originate from one sample, sequenced in a study of T cell clonotyping in hematopoietic cell transplantation. Time point given: recipient sample about 28 days before transplant, after cytoreduction. TCRdb keeps only in-frame clones here, not all; method: immunoSEQ multiplex PCR. The data hold about 50,000 clones, with approximately 90% observed a single time. The specimen comprised peripheral blood mononuclear cells, sampled before stem cell transplant. The receptors here all came from a man aged 60-69 years with biphenotypic leukemia. Some clones in this sample may be carry-over from other donors' samples.

The rearrangement joins TRBV2 to TRBJ2-7; 13 bases agree with TRBD2. In germline, CDR1 is SNHLY, CDR2 FYNNEI. With 7 bases clipped from V and 4 bases from J, the junction kept 7 bases outside the gene matches. The CDR3 has 15 amino acids. The CDR3: CASTGLAGESYEQYF. The CDR3 DNA sequence: TGTGCCAGCACCGGACTAGCGGGGGAAAGTTACGAGCAGTACTTC.

This chain joins TRBV5-1 and TRBJ1-2, with 7 nucleotides matching TRBD1. Losses at the gene ends were 4 bases for V and 2 bases for J; bases not matched to a gene: 8. Germline CDR1 is SGHRS and CDR2 is YFSETQ. This CDR3 contains 15 residues. The CDR3 is CASSHGGTENYGYTF. The CDR3 DNA reads TGCGCCAGCAGCCACGGAGGGACAGAAAACTATGGCTACACCTTC. The variable domain in full, completed from reference TRBV5-1 and TRBJ1-2, reads KAGVTQTPRYLIKTRGQQVTLSCSPISGHRSVSWYQQTPGQGLQFLFEYFSETQRNKGNFPGRFSGRQFSNSRSEMNVSTLELGDSALYLCASSHGGTENYGYTFGSGTRLTVV.

CDR3 nucleotide sequence: TGCGCCAGCAGTCCCTCATTAGGAGAGACCCAGTACTTC. Amino acids: CASSPSLGETQYF. The chain combines TRBV5-1 with TRBJ2-5; D call uncertain. The CDR3 loop spans 13 amino acids. V lost 5 bases, J lost 4 bases, and 12 bases lay in between. Germline CDR1 and CDR2: SGHRS and YFSETQ.

A few counts support this clone. J is TRBJ2-7 and V is TRBV6-5; tentatively, D is TRBD1 or TRBD2 (5 bases each). CDR3 size: 14 residues. Trimming left V 4 bases short and J 6 bases short, with 16 bases between. Germline-derived CDR1 and CDR2 are MNHEY and SVGAGI. CDR3 loop: CASSWLREGREQYF. CDR3 nucleotide sequence: TGTGCCAGCAGTTGGCTCCGCGAGGGACGCGAGCAGTACTTC.

The gene calls are TRBV25-1 and TRBJ2-5; 7 bases fit TRBD1. The V gene end was trimmed by 7 bases and the J gene end by 2 bases; junction bases not matched to a gene: 7. The CDR3 totals 14 residues. CDR1 is MGHDK, CDR2 SYGVNS, per germline. The CDR3 is CASISGGQQETQYF. CDR3 nucleotides: TGTGCCAGCATAAGTGGGGGACAGCAAGAGACCCAGTACTTC.

J is TRBJ2-7 and V is TRBV30; the D is unclear. Trimming cost V 1 base and J 4 bases, with 5 bases left between them. Germline V CDR1 and CDR2: GTSNPN, SVGIG (reference sequence). CDR3 length: 11 amino acids. In nucleotides, the CDR3 is TGTGCCTGGAGTGGCCTATACGAGCAGTACTTC. It codes for CAWSGLYEQYF.